This TCR beta chain was sequenced during a study of shared clonotypes between healthy human individuals. Study-level results: In contrast to clonotypes shared by all four donors, non-shared clonotypes had lower generation probabilities.

Germline assignment: CDR1 DFQATT and CDR2 SNEGSKA (reference sequence). The CDR3 extends over 11 amino acids. Deletions cut 3 bases from V and 6 bases from J, with 9 bases between. Concerning this clone: The antigen is unknown.

Libraries were prepared by immunoSEQ multiplex PCR; TCRdb keeps only in-frame clonotypes and omits some of them. The sample includes 1,500,000 or so clones, about 98.5% of them seen just once. The sample was naive CD4+ T cells sorted from blood. As to subset: CD45RA+ positively selected. This sequence was found in a man aged 30 to 45 in good health. The V call is TRBV20-1, the J call TRBJ2-7; D is ambiguous. The CDR3 DNA is TGCAGTGCTAGGGTAGCCTCCGAGCAGTACTTC. It encodes CSARVASEQYF.